This TCR beta chain was documented in a study of beta chain features in type 1 diabetes listed by TCRdb under 2018. At the level of the whole study: Mean age, gender distribution, total cell number and subset yield did not differ between patients and healthy donors. A total of some 110 million sorted cells were examined across all samples, and the number of cells per subset was strongly correlated with RNA yield. The study compared TCRB repertoires of sorted circulating CD4+ T cell subsets between recently diagnosed type 1 diabetes patients and matched healthy donors. Whereas all 30 or so donors provided naive and central memory subsets, regulatory and stem cell-like memory subsets were isolated from just 8 patients and roughly eight healthy donors. The investigation overall reported the following: In all four CD4+ subsets, TCRB CDR3 length was moderately but significantly shorter in type 1 diabetes patients. Fewer insertions and more nucleotide deletions at VDJ recombination sites were observed in patients with type 1 diabetes, implying thymic rearrangement abnormalities. The naive, central memory and regulatory TCRB repertoires appeared to resemble one another more closely among patients than among healthy donors. Shorter templates might be favored by PCR, yet because patient and control samples were amplified and corrected together, any such skew would affect both groups equally. Sequencing cDNA rather than genomic DNA could over-represent highly expressing activated cells, although activation and CD3 levels did not differ between groups. Because the HLA sub-analyses included only small numbers of individuals, any influence of HLA type on TCRB rearrangement was left unresolved.

All of the isolated RNA was reverse transcribed with the High Capacity cDNA Reverse Transcription Kit, so expressed TCRB transcripts were sequenced. Deep immunoSEQ sequencing was performed on naive, central memory and regulatory T cell samples, with an average of approximately 4 million total reads per sample. Sorted cells were lysed in RLT buffer, and RNA was extracted using DNase-treated RNeasy Micro or Mini kits according to cell number. To prevent cross-contamination, each cell subset was processed individually, whereas patient and healthy donor samples were processed jointly. The immunoSEQ multiplex PCR was used to amplify TCRB sequences from cDNA, yielding 87-bp fragments that span the CDR3 region. Sequencing of the amplicons was done on the Illumina HiSeq platform. Under the source paper's analysis protocol: Synthetic template baselines were used to correct PCR bias computationally, reads within Hamming distance 2 were collapsed together, and singletons that could not be merged were discarded. Reads were aligned to IMGT to assign V, D and J genes, CDR3 length, and insertions or deletions at six rearrangement sites. Within each subset, clonotype counts were normalized to sorted cell number, and only after that were true diversity and Gini coefficients computed with the tcR R package. The overlap coefficient, calculated on TCRB nucleotide sequences, was used to quantify repertoire sharing. This immuneACCESS table, as held by TCRdb, lists in-frame sequences with V and J called but not all clones. Of the missing ones, under half trace to an unresolved V gene in checked studies; the others have no known cause. V and J calls and clone size are given by that table; D and trimming were obtained from the DNA. The sample data list about 27,000 clones, and approximately 55% of these were observed just once. The top ten hold over 1.2% of the sample.

The CDR3 sequence holds 17 residues, the cysteine and phenylalanine included. Only the CDR3 part of the read is kept: 51 bases, read in frame from the first base. CDR1 and CDR2 were assigned from the germline V gene as KGHSH and LQKENI. Here V drops 2 bases and J drops 5 bases, and the junction holds 9 bases not matched to any gene. From each donor, a single peripheral blood sample of about 100 mL on average was drawn into heparinised tubes. Using a panel that included CD45RO, CCR7, CD25, CD127, CD95 and CD27, naive, central memory, regulatory and stem cell-like memory CD4+ T cells were sorted on a BD FACSAria II. All sorted populations exceeded 95% purity. PBMCs were separated immediately by Lymphoprep density gradient centrifugation and were stained directly, without being cultured. So that batch effects would be minimized, each experiment stained and sorted samples in pairs, pairing one healthy donor with one patient.

In the case of this clone: The antigen it recognizes is unknown. No qualities accompany the bases; no much larger clone lies one base away.

The clonotype was recovered from a woman aged 18 to 35 with type 1 diabetes. The chain was built from TRBV18 and TRBJ1-4, with 9 junctional bases fitting TRBD1. The material sequenced was Tregs from blood. The cell subset or site label on this specimen signifies: regulatory CD4+ T cells. The CDR3 corresponds to CASSPIGTGFPNEKLFF. The nucleotide sequence is given as TGTGCCAGCTCACCAATAGGGACAGGGTTCCCGAATGAAAAACTGTTTTTT.